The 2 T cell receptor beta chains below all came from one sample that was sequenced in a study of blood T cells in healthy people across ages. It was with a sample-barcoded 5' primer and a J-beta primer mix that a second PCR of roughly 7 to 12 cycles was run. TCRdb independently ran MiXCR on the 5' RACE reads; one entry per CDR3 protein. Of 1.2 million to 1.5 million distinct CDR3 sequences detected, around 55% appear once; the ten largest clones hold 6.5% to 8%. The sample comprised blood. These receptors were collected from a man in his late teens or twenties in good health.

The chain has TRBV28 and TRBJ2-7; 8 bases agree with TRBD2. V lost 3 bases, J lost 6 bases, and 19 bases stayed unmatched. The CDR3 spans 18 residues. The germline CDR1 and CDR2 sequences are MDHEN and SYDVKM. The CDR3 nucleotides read TGTGCCAGCAGTTTTGAGCGTCGGTTTGGGACTAGGAACGGCGAGCAGTACTTC. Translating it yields CASSFERRFGTRNGEQYF.

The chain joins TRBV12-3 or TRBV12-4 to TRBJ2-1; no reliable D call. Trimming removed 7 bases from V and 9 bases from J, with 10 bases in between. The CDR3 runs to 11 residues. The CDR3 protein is CASTQRGEQFF. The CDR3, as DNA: TGTGCCAGCACCCAGAGAGGTGAGCAGTTCTTC.